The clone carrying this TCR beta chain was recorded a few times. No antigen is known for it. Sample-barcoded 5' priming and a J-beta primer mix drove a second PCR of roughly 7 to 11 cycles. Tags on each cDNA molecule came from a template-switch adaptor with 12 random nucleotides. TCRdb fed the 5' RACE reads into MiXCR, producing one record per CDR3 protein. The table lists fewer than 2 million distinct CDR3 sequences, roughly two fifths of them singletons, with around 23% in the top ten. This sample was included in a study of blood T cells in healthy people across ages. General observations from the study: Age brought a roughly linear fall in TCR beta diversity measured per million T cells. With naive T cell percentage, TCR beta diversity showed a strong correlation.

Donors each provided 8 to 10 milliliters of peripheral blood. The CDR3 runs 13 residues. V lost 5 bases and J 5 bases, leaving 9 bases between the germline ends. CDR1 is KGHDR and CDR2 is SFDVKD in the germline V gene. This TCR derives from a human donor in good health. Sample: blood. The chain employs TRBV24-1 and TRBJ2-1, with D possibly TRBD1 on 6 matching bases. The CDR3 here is CATSADSNNEQFF. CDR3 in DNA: TGTGCCACCAGTGCGGACAGTAACAATGAGCAGTTCTTC.